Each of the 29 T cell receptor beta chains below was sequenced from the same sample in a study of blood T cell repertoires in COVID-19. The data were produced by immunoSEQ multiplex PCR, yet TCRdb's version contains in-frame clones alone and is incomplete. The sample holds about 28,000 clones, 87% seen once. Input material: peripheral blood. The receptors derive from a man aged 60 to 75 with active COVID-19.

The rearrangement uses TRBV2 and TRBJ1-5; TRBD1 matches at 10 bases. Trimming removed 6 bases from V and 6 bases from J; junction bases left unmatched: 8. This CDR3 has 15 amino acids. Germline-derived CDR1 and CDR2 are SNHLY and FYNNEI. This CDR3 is CASSGTGADSQPQHF. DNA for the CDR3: TGTGCCAGCAGCGGGACAGGGGCGGACAGTCAGCCCCAGCATTTT.

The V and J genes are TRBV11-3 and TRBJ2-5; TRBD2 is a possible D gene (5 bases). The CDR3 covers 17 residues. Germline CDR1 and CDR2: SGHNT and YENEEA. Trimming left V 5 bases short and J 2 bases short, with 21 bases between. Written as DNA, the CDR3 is TGTGCCAGCAGCCCCCGGGGAGTGATTGCGAAACAAGAGACCCAGTACTTC. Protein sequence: CASSPRGVIAKQETQYF.

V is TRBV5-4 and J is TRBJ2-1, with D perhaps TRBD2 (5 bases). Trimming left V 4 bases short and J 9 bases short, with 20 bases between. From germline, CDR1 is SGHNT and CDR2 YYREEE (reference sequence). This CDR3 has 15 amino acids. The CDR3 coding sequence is TGTGCCAGCAGCGGCGATGGGTGGGCGGGCGTTGAGCAGTTCTTC. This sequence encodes CASSGDGWAGVEQFF.

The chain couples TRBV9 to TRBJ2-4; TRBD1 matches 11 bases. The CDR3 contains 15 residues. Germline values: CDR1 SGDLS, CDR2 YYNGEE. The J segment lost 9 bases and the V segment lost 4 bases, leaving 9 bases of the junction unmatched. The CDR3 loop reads CASSPGQGARGIQYF. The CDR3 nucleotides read TGTGCCAGCAGCCCTGGACAGGGGGCGCGTGGCATTCAGTACTTC.

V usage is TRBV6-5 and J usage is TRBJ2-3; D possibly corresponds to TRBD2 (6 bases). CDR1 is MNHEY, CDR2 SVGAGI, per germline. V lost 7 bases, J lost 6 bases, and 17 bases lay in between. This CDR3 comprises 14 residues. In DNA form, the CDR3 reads TGTGCCAGCACTAGGGTAGCGGAGCCGGATACGCAGTATTTT. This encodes CASTRVAEPDTQYF.

CDR3 protein: CAWHNRGPCTF. CDR3 sequence (DNA): TGTGCCTGGCATAACAGGGGGCCGTGTACCTTC. This sequence joins TRBV30 and TRBJ1-2, with 9 bases that match TRBD1. This CDR3 comprises 11 residues. With V trimmed by 5 bases and J by 14 bases, 9 bases remained unmatched. CDR1 is GTSNPN and CDR2 is SVGIG in the germline V gene (reference sequence).

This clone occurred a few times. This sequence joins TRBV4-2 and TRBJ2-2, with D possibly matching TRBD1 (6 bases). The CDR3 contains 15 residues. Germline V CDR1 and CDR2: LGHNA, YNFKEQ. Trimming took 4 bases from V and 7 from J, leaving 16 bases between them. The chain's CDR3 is CASSRAGDKSGELFF. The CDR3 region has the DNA TGTGCCAGCAGCCGAGCCGGGGACAAAAGCGGGGAGCTGTTTTTT.

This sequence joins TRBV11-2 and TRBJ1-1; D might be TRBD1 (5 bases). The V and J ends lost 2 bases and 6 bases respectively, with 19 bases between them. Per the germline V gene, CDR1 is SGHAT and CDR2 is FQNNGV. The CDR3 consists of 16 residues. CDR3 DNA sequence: TGTGCCAGCAGCTTATTCCGGGACTTTTTCCAGGCTGAAGCTTTCTTT. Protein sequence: CASSLFRDFFQAEAFF. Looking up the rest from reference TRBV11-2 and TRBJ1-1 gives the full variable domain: EAGVAQSPRYKIIEKRQSVAFWCNPISGHATLYWYQQILGQGPKLLIQFQNNGVVDDSQLPKDRFSAERLKGVDSTLKIQPAKLEDSAVYLCASSLFRDFFQAEAFFGQGTRLTVV.

The CDR3 bases are TGTGCCAGCAGTCCGGCGGGTCCTCAAGAGACCCAGTACTTC. Translated, it gives CASSPAGPQETQYF. The rearrangement uses TRBV3-1 (or the pseudogene TRBV3-2) and TRBJ2-5; possibly TRBD2 for D (5 bases). This CDR3 region has 14 residues. Germline lookup yields CDR1 LGHDT and CDR2 YNNKEL (reference sequence). Trimming pared 6 bases from V and 2 bases from J, leaving 13 bases between.

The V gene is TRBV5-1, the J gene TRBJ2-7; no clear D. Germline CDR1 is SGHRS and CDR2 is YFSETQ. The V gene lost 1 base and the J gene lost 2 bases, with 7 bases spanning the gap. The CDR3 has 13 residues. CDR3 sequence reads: CASSLTSPYEQYF. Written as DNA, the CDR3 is TGCGCCAGCAGCTTGACCAGTCCCTACGAGCAGTACTTC.

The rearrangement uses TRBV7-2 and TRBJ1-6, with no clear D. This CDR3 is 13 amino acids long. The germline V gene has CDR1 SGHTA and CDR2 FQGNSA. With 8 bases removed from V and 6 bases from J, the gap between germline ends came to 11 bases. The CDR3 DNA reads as TGTGCCAGCGGTCGTAGTCGTAATTCACCCCTCCACTTT. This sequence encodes CASGRSRNSPLHF. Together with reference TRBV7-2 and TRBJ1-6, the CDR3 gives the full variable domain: GAGVSQSPSNKVTEKGKDVELRCDPISGHTALYWYRQSLGQGLEFLIYFQGNSAPDKSGLPSDRFSAERTGGSVSTLTIQRTQQEDSAVYLCASGRSRNSPLHFGNGTRLTVT.

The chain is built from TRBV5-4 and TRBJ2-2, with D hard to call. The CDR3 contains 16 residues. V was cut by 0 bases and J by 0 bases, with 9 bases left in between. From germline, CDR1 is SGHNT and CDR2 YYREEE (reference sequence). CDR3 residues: CASSLVAGANTGELFF. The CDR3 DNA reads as TGTGCCAGCAGCTTGGTGGCAGGTGCGAACACCGGGGAGCTGTTTTTT.

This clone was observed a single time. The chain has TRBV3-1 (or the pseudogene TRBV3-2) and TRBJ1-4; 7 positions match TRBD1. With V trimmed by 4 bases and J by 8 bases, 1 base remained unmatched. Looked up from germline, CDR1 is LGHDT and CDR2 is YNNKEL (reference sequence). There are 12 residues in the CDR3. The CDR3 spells CASSPGQEKLFF. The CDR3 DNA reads TGTGCCAGCAGCCCGGGACAGGAAAAACTGTTTTTT.

The CDR3 loop reads CASSRGPSGLVGGYTF. The DNA for the CDR3 is TGCGCCAGCAGCAGGGGGCCAAGTGGGCTAGTTGGTGGCTACACCTTC. V gene TRBV5-1 combines with J gene TRBJ1-2; 7 bases agree with TRBD1. The germline CDR1 and CDR2 sequences are SGHRS and YFSETQ. V was pared by 4 bases and J by 7 bases, with 16 bases of the junction left unmatched. There are 16 residues in the CDR3.

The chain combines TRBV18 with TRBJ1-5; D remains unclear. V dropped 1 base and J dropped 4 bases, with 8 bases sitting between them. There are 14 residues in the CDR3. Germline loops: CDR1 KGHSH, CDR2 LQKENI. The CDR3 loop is CASSPQAINQPQHF. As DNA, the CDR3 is TGTGCCAGCTCACCACAAGCGATTAATCAGCCCCAGCATTTT.

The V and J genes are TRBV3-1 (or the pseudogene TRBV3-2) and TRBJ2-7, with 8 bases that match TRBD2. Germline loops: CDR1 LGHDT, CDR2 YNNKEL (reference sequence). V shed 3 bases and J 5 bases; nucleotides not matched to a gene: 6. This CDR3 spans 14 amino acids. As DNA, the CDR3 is TGTGCCAGCAGCCAGGTCGGGACTAGACACGAGCAGTACTTC. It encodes CASSQVGTRHEQYF.

CDR3 amino acids: CASSESSGTGVGNQPQHF. The CDR3 bases are TGTGCCAGCAGTGAATCCTCCGGGACAGGGGTGGGCAATCAGCCCCAGCATTTT. The V gene is TRBV6-1, the J gene TRBJ1-5, with 10 bases that match TRBD1. CDR1 is MNHNS and CDR2 is SASEGT in the germline V gene. The CDR3 is 18 residues long. After removal of 2 bases from V and 2 bases from J, the junction contained 9 bases not matched to a gene.

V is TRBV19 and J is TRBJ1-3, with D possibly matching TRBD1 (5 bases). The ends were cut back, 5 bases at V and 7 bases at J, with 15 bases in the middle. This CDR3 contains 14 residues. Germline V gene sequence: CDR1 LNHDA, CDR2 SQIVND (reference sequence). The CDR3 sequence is CASSETGASNTIYF. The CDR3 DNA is TGTGCCAGTAGTGAAACAGGAGCTTCGAACACCATATATTTT.

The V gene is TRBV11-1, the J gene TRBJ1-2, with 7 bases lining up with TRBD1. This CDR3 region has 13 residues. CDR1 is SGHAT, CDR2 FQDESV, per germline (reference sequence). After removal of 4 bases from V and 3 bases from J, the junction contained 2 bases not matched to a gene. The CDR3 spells CASSSGQDYGYTF. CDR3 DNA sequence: TGTGCCAGCAGCTCCGGACAGGACTATGGCTACACCTTC.

The chain's CDR3 is CASSSGLQETQYF. The CDR3 DNA reads as TGTGCCAGCTCATCAGGCCTCCAAGAGACCCAGTACTTC. The chain recombines TRBV18 with TRBJ2-5; D gene ambiguous. Per germline, CDR1 KGHSH and CDR2 LQKENI. The CDR3 totals 13 residues. Trimming stripped 5 bases from V and 1 base from J, with 8 bases between.

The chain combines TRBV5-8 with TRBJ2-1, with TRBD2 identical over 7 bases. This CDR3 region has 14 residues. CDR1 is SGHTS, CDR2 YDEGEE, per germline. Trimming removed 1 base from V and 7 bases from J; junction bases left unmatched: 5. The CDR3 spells CASSLLLARNEQFF. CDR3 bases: TGTGCCAGCAGCTTGTTACTAGCGAGGAATGAGCAGTTCTTC.

The CDR3 reads CASLAGTRYEQYF. The CDR3, as DNA: TGTGCCAGCCTCGCCGGGACAAGATACGAGCAGTACTTC. The rearrangement uses TRBV21-1 and TRBJ2-7; the D call of TRBD1 is as the table states it, not checked on the DNA. TRBV21-1 is a recognized pseudogene. This CDR3 has 13 amino acids.

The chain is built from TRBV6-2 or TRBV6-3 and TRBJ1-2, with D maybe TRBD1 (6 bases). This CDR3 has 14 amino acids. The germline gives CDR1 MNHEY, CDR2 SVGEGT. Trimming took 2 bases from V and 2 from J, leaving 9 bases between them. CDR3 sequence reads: CASSYGGVNYGYTF. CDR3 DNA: TGTGCCAGCAGTTACGGGGGCGTAAACTATGGCTACACCTTC.

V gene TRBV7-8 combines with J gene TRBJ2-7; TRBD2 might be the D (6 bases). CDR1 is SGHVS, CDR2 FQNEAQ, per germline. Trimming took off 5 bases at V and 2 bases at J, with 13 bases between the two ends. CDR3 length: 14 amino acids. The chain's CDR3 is CASSHGGFPYEQYF. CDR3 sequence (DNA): TGTGCCAGCAGCCATGGGGGGTTCCCCTACGAGCAGTACTTC.

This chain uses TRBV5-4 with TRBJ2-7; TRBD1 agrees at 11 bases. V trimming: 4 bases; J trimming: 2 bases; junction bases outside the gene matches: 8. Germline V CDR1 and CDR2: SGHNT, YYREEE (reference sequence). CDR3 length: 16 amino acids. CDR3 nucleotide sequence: TGTGCCAGCAGCGCCGATCCGGGACAGGGGGCCTACGAGCAGTACTTC. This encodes CASSADPGQGAYEQYF.

The CDR3 is CASRWTGSGTGELFF. CDR3 coding DNA: TGTGCCAGCAGATGGACAGGGTCGGGCACCGGGGAGCTGTTTTTT. This chain links TRBV2 with TRBJ2-2, with 8 positions matching TRBD1. The length of the CDR3 is 15 residues. Trimming at V came to 6 bases and at J to 4 bases, leaving 7 bases not matched to a gene. Germline CDR1 reads SNHLY; CDR2 reads FYNNEI. Supplemented by reference TRBV2 and TRBJ2-2, the full variable domain reads EPEVTQTPSHQVTQMGQEVILRCVPISNHLYFYWYRQILGQKVEFLVSFYNNEISEKSEIFDDQFSVERPDGSNFTLKIRSTKLEDSAMYFCASRWTGSGTGELFFGEGSRLTVL.

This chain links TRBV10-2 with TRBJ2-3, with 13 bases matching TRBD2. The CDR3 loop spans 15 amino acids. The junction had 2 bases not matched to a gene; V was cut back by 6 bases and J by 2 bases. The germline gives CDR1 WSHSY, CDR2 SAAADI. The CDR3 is CASRLAGGVTDTQYF. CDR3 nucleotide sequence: TGCGCCAGCAGACTAGCGGGGGGGGTCACAGATACGCAGTATTTT.

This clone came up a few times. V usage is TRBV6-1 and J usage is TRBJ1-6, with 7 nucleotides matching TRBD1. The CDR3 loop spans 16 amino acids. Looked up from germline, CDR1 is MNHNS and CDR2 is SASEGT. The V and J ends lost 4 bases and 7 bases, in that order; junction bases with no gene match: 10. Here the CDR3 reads CASSAPGQSLNSPLHF. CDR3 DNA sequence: TGTGCCAGCAGTGCACCGGGACAGAGCCTGAATTCACCCCTCCACTTT.

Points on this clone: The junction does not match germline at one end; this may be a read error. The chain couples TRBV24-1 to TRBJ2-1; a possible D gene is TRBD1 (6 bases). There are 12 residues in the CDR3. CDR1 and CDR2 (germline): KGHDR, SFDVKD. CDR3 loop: CATSDFKGNRVF. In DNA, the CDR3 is TGTGCCACCAGTGATTTCAAGGGAAACAGGGTCTTC.